These T cell receptor beta chains were read from a single sample in a study of identical twins. Using its own MiXCR run on the 5' RACE reads, TCRdb lists one record per CDR3 protein. The sample comprises roughly 290,000 distinct CDR3 sequences, less than 9% of which are singletons, and around 2.1% rests with the top ten. The same data also went into a second study, on yellow fever vaccine responses in identical twins.

Sequencing input: memory (CD45RO+) T cells sorted from blood. Source of these receptors: a woman under 30 in good health. Both conserved end residues are trimmed from each CDR3. The order of the fields is V gene, CDR3 length, CDR3 protein.

V gene: TRBV20-1
CDR3 length: 12
CDR3 protein: SARAGGQGETQY

V gene: TRBV12-3/TRBV12-4
CDR3 length: 16
CDR3 protein: ASSPHGSLSSGANVLT

V gene: TRBV29-1
CDR3 length: 10
CDR3 protein: SVRARNTEAF

V gene: TRBV6-5
CDR3 length: 15
CDR3 protein: ASSYSTPRGIYNEQF

V gene: TRBV24-1
CDR3 length: 13
CDR3 protein: ATSDRTKSTDTQY

V gene: TRBV4-1
CDR3 length: 16
CDR3 protein: ASSRRGYGGEAGNTIY

V gene: TRBV20-1
CDR3 length: 11
CDR3 protein: SASPITSYEQY

V gene: TRBV28
CDR3 length: 13
CDR3 protein: AIRFGQGNTGELF

V gene: TRBV5-1
CDR3 length: 14
CDR3 protein: ASSGTGGARSDGYT

V gene: TRBV5-1
CDR3 length: 13
CDR3 protein: ASSEMTGPSYGYT

V gene: TRBV12-3/TRBV12-4
CDR3 length: 13
CDR3 protein: ASSFRTGRRQPQH

V gene: TRBV6-1
CDR3 length: 14
CDR3 protein: ASSERLVEQQETQY

V gene: TRBV7-2
CDR3 length: 15
CDR3 protein: ASSPRVLGGGTGELF

V gene: TRBV6-1
CDR3 length: 12
CDR3 protein: ASSNRGGTSEQY

V gene: TRBV3-1
CDR3 length: 13
CDR3 protein: ASSQEWRLDYGYT

V gene: TRBV19
CDR3 length: 12
CDR3 protein: ASSESWGNQPQH

V gene: TRBV6-5
CDR3 length: 12
CDR3 protein: ASSYSNPTGELF

V gene: TRBV1
CDR3 length: 12
CDR3 protein: TSSGVGVYNEQF

V gene: TRBV2
CDR3 length: 13
CDR3 protein: ASSRGVPSLNEQF

V gene: TRBV20-1
CDR3 length: 12
CDR3 protein: SAREARPMDEQF

V gene: TRBV4-1
CDR3 length: 17
CDR3 protein: ASSQNDGRSQYSGNTIY

V gene: TRBV5-1
CDR3 length: 14
CDR3 protein: ASRPTTSSIYNEQF

V gene: TRBV7-8
CDR3 length: 15
CDR3 protein: ASSLDAVRSYQETQY

V gene: TRBV9
CDR3 length: 13
CDR3 protein: ASSPRTSGTGELF

V gene: TRBV19
CDR3 length: 15
CDR3 protein: ASSPIRASGNTGELF

V gene: TRBV20-1
CDR3 length: 10
CDR3 protein: SASSHSYEQY

V gene: TRBV20-1
CDR3 length: 13
CDR3 protein: SASGNRGNTGELF

V gene: TRBV24-1
CDR3 length: 13
CDR3 protein: ATSDPGTGIYEQY

V gene: TRBV7-8
CDR3 length: 17
CDR3 protein: ASSLAVPTGDRQGYGYT

V gene: TRBV20-1
CDR3 length: 14
CDR3 protein: SATSFAGGYAETQY

V gene: TRBV25-1
CDR3 length: 16
CDR3 protein: ASTSRGSGPQPYNEQF

V gene: TRBV14
CDR3 length: 15
CDR3 protein: ASSQETGGMSNQPQH

V gene: TRBV5-1
CDR3 length: 13
CDR3 protein: ASKSGPTGANVLT

V gene: TRBV10-3
CDR3 length: 13
CDR3 protein: AISPGTSGYNEQF

V gene: TRBV5-6
CDR3 length: 14
CDR3 protein: ASRTALAVTSPEQY

V gene: TRBV29-1
CDR3 length: 10
CDR3 protein: SVDRGLTEAF

V gene: TRBV5-1
CDR3 length: 14
CDR3 protein: ASSLLSGVGTGELF

V gene: TRBV7-2
CDR3 length: 13
CDR3 protein: ASSLGGRVADTQY